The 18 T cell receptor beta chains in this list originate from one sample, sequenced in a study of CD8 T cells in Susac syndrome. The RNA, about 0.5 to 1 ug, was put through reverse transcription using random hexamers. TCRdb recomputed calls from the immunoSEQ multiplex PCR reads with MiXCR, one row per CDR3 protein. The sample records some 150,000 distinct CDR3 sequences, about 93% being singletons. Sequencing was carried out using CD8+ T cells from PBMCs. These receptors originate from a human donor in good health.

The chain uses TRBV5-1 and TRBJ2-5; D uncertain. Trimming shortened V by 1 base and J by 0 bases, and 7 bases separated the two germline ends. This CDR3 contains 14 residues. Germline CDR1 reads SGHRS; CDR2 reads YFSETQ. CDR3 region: CASSLLVDQETQYF. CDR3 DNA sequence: TGCGCCAGCAGCTTGCTGGTGGACCAAGAGACCCAGTACTTC. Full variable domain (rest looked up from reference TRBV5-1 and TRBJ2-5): KAGVTQTPRYLIKTRGQQVTLSCSPISGHRSVSWYQQTPGQGLQFLFEYFSETQRNKGNFPGRFSGRQFSNSRSEMNVSTLELGDSALYLCASSLLVDQETQYFGPGTRLLVL.

DNA for the CDR3: TGCAGTGCTAGAGTGGGGGAGTCCTCCTACAATGAGCAGTTCTTC. As protein: CSARVGESSYNEQFF. The rearrangement uses TRBV20-1 and TRBJ2-1, with D perhaps matching TRBD1 or TRBD2 (5 bases each). The V gene lost 1 base and the J gene lost 0 bases, with 10 bases spanning the gap. CDR1 and CDR2 from the germline V gene are DFQATT and SNEGSKA (reference sequence). The CDR3 has 15 residues.

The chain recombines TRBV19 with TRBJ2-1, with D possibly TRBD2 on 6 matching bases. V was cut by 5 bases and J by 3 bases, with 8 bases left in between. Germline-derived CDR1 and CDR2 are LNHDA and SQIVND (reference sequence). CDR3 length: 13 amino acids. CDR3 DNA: TGTGCCAGTAGTCTGACTAGCTACAATGAGCAGTTCTTC. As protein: CASSLTSYNEQFF. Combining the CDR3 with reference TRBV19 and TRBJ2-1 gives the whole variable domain DGGITQSPKYLFRKEGQNVTLSCEQNLNHDAMYWYRQDPGQGLRLIYYSQIVNDFQKGDIAEGYSVSREKKESFPLTVTSAQKNPTAFYLCASSLTSYNEQFFGPGTRLTVL.

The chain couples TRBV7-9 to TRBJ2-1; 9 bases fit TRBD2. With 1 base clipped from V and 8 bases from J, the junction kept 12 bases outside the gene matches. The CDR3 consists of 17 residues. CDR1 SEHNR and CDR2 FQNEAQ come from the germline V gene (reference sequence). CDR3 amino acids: CASSLEGVAGGPDEQFF. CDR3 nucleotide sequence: TGTGCCAGCAGCTTAGAAGGGGTCGCGGGAGGGCCGGATGAGCAGTTCTTC.

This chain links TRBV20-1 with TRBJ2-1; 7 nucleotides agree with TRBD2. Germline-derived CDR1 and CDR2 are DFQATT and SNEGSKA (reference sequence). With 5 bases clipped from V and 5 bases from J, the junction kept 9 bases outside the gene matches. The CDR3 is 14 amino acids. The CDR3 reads CSAWGEGLNNEQFF. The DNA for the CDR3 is TGCAGTGCTTGGGGGGAGGGCCTAAACAATGAGCAGTTCTTC.

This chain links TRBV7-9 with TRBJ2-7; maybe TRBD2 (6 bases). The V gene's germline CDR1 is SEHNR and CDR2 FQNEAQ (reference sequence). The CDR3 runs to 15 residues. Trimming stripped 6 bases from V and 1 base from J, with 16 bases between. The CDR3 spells CASSSGDSQSYEQYF. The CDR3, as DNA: TGTGCCAGCAGTAGCGGCGATTCCCAATCCTACGAGCAGTACTTC. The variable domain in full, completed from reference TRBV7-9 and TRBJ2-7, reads DTGVSQNPRHKITKRGQNVTFRCDPISEHNRLYWYRQTLGQGPEFLTYFQNEAQLEKSRLLSDRFSAERPKGSFSTLEIQRTEQGDSAMYLCASSSGDSQSYEQYFGPGTRLTVT.

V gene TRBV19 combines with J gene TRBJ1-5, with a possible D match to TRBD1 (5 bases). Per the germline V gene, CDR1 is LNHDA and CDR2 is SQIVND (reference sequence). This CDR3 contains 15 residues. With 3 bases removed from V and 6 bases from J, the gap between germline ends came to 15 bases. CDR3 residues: CASSIPAGLVQPQHF. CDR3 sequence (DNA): TGTGCCAGTAGTATCCCCGCAGGGCTAGTTCAGCCCCAGCATTTT.

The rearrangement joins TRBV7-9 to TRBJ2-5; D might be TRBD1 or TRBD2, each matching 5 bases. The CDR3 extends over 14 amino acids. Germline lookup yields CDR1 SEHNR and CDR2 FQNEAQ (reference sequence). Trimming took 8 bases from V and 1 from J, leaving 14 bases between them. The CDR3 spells CASSLGPLQETQYF. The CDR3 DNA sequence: TGTGCCAGCTCCTTGGGACCGCTCCAAGAGACCCAGTACTTC.

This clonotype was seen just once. CDR3 sequence: CASRTDSINEQFF. The CDR3 coding sequence is TGTGCCAGCAGGACCGACTCGATCAATGAGCAGTTCTTC. The chain has TRBV28 and TRBJ2-1; D unclear. Trimming took 6 bases from V and 6 from J, leaving 12 bases between them. CDR3 size: 13 residues. The germline V gene encodes CDR1 MDHEN and CDR2 SYDVKM. Filled out from reference TRBV28 and TRBJ2-1, the complete variable domain reads DVKVTQSSRYLVKRTGEKVFLECVQDMDHENMFWYRQDPGLGLRLIYFSYDVKMKEKGDIPEGYSVSREKKERFSLILESASTNQTSMYLCASRTDSINEQFFGPGTRLTVL.

CDR3 nucleotides: TGTGCCAGCAGCCCACCGCCGGACTATGGCTACACCTTC. This gives the protein CASSPPPDYGYTF. The chain recombines TRBV7-9 with TRBJ1-2; D not resolved. The length of the CDR3 is 13 residues. The ends were cut back, 5 bases at V and 3 bases at J, with 10 bases in the middle. CDR1 is SEHNR, CDR2 FQNEAQ, per germline (reference sequence).

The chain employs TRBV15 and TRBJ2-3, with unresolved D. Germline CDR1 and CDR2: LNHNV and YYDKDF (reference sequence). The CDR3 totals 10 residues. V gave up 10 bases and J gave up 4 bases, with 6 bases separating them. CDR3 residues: CANRADTQYF. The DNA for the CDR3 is TGTGCCAACCGGGCAGATACGCAGTATTTT. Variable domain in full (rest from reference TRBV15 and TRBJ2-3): DAMVIQNPRYQVTQFGKPVTLSCSQTLNHNVMYWYQQKSSQAPKLLFHYYDKDFNNEADTPDNFQSRRPNTSFCFLDIRSPGLGDTAMYLCANRADTQYFGPGTRLTVL.

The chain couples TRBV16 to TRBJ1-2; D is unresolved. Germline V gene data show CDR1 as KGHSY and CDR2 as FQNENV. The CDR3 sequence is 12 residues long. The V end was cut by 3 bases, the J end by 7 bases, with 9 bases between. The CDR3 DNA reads TGTGCCAGCAGCCAGGCTGATCGTGGCTACACCTTC. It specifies CASSQADRGYTF.

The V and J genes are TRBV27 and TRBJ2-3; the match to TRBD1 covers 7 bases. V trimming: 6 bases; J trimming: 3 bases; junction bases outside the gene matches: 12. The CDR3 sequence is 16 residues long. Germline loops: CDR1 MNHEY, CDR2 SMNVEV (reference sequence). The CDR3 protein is CASRQGLNKATDTQYF. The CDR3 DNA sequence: TGTGCCAGCAGACAGGGGTTGAATAAAGCGACAGATACGCAGTATTTT.

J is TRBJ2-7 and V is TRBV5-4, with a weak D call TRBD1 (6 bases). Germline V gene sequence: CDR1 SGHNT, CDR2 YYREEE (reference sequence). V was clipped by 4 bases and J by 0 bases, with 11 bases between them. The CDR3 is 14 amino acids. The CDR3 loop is CASSPGDTSYEQYF. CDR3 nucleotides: TGTGCCAGCAGCCCAGGGGACACCTCCTACGAGCAGTACTTC.

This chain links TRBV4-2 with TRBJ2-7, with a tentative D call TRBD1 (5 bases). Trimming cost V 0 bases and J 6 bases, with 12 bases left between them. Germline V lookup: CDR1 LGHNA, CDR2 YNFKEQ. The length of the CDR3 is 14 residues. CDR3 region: CASSQDSQQGEQYF. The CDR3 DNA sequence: TGTGCCAGCAGCCAAGACTCCCAGCAGGGCGAGCAGTACTTC.

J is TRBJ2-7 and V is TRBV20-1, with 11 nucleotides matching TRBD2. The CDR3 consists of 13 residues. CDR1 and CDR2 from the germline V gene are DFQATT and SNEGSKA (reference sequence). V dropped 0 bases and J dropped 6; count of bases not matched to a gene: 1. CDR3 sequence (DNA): TGCAGTGCTAGAGATCTAGCGGGAGGCGAGCAGTACTTC. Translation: CSARDLAGGEQYF.

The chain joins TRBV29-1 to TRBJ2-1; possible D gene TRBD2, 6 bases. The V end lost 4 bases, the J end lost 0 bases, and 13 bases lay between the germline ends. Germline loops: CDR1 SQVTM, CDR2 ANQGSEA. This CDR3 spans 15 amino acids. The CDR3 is CSVVVRDSSYNEQFF. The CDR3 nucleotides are TGCAGCGTTGTAGTGCGGGATAGCTCCTACAATGAGCAGTTCTTC.

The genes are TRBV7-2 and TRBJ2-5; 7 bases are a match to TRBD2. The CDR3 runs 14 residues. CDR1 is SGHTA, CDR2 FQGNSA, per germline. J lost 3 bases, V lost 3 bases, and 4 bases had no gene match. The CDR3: CASSFSLAEETQYF. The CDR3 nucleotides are TGTGCCAGCAGCTTCTCCCTAGCGGAAGAGACCCAGTACTTC.